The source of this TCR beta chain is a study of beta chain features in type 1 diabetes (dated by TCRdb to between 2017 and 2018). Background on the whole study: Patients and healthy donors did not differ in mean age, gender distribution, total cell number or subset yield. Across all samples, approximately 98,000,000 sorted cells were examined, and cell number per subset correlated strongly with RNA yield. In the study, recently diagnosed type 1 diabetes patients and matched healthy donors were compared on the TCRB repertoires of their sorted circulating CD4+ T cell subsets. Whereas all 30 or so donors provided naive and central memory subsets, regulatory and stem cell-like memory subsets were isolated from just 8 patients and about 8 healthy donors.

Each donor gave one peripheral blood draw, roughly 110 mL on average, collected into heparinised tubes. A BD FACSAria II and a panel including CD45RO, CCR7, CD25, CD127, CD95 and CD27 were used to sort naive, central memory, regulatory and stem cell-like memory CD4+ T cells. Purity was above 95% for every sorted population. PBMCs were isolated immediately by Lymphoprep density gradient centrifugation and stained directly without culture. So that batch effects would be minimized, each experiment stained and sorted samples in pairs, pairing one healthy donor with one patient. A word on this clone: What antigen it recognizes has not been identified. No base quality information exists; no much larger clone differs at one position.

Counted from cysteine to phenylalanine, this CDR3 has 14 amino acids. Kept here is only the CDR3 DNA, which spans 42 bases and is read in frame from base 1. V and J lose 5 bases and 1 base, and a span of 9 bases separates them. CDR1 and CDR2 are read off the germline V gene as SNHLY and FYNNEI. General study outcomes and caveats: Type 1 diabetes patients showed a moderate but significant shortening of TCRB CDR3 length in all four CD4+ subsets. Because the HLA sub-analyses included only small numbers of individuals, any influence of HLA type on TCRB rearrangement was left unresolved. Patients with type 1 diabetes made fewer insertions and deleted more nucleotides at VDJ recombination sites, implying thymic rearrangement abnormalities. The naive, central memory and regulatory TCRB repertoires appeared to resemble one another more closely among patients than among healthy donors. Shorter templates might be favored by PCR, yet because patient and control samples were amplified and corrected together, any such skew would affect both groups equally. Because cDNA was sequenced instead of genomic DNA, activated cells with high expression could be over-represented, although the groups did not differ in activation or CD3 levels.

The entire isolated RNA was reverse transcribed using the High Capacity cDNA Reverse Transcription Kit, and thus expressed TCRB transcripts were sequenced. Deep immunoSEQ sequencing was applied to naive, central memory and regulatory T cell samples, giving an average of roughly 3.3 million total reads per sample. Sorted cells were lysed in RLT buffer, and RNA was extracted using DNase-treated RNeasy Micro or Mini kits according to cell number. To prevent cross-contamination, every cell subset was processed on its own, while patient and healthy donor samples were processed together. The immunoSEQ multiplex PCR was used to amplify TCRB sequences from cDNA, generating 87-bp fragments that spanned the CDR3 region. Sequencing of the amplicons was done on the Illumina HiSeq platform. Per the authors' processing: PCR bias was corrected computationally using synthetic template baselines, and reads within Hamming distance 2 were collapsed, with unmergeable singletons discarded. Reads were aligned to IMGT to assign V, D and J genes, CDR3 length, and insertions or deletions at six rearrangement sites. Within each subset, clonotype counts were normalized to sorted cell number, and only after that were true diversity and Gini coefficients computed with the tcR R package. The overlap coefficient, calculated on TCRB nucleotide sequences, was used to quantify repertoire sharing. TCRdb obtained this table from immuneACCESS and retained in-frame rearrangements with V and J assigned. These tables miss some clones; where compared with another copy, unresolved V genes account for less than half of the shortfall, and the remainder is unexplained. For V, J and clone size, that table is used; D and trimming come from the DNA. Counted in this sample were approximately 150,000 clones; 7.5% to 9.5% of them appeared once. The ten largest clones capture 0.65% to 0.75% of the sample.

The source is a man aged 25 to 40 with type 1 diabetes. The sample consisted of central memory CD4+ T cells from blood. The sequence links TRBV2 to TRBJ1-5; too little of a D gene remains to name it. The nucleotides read TGTGCCAGCAGTTTGACTTACAGCAATCAGCCCCAGCATTTT. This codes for CASSLTYSNQPQHF.